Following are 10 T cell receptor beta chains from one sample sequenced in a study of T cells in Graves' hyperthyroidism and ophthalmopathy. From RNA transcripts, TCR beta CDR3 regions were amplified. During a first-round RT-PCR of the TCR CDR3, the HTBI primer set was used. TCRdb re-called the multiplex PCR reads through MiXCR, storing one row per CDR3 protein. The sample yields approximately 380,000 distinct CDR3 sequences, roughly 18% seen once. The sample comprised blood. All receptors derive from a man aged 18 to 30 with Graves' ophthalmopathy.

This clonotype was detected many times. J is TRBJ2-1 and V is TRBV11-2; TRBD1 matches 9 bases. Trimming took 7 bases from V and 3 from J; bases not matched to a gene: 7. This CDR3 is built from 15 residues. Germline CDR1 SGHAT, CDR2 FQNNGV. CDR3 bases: TGTGCCAGCAATCCGGGACAGGGAGGCTACAATGAGCAGTTCTTC. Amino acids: CASNPGQGGYNEQFF.

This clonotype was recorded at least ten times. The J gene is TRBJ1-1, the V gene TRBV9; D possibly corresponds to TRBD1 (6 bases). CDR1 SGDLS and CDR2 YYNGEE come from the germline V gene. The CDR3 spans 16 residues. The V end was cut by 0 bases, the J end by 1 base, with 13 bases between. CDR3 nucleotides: TGTGCCAGCAGCGTAGGGAAGGGGACACAGAACACTGAAGCTTTCTTT. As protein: CASSVGKGTQNTEAFF.

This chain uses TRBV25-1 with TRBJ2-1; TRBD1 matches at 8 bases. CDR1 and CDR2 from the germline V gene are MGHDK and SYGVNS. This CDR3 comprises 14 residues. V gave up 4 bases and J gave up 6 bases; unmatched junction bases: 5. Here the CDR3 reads CASSAGQGRNEQFF. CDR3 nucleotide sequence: TGTGCCAGCAGTGCCGGACAGGGACGCAATGAGCAGTTCTTC.

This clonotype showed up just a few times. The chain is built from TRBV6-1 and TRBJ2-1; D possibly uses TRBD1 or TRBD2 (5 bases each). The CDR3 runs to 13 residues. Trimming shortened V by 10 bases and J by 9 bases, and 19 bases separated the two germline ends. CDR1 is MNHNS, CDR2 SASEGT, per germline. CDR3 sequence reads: CATGKGRGSEQFF. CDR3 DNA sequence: TGTGCCACCGGGAAGGGGCGCGGGTCTGAGCAGTTCTTC.

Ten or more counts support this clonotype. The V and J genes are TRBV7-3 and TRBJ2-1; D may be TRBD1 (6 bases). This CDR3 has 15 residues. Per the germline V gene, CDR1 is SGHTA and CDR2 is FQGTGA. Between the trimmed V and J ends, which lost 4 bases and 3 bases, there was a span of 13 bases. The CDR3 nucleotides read TGTGCCAGCAGCTACTCAGGGACACACTACAATGAGCAGTTCTTC. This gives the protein CASSYSGTHYNEQFF.

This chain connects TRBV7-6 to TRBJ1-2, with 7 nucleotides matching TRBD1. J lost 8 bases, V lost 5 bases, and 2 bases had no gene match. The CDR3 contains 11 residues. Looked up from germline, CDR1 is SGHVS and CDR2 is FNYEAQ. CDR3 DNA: TGTGCCAGCAGCACAGGGGAAGGCTACACCTTC. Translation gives CASSTGEGYTF.

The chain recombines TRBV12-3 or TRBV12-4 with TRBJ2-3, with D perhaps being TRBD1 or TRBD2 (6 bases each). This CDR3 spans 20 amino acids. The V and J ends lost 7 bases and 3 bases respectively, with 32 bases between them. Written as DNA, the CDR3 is TGTGCCAGCATCCCTTGGGGGGCTAGTTCTACCCCTGACCTTACAGATACGCAGTATTTT. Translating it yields CASIPWGASSTPDLTDTQYF.

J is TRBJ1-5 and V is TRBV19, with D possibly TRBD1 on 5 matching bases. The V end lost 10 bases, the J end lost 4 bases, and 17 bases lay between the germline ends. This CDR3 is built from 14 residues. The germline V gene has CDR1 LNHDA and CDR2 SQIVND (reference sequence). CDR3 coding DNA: TGTGCCACCGGGGGGTCCACTAGGAATCAGCCCCAGCATTTT. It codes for CATGGSTRNQPQHF.

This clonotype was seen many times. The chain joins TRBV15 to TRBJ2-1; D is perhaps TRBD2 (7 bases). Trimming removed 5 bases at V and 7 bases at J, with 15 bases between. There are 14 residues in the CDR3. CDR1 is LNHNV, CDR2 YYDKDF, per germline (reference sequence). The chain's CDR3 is CATSESGGANEQFF. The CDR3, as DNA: TGTGCCACCAGCGAGAGTGGGGGGGCAAATGAGCAGTTCTTC.

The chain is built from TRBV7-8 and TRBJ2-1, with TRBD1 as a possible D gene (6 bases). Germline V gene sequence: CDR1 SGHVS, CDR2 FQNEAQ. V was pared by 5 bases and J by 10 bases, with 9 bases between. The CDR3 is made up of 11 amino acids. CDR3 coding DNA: TGTGCCAGCAGCACCGGGACAGAGCAGTTCTTC. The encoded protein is CASSTGTEQFF.